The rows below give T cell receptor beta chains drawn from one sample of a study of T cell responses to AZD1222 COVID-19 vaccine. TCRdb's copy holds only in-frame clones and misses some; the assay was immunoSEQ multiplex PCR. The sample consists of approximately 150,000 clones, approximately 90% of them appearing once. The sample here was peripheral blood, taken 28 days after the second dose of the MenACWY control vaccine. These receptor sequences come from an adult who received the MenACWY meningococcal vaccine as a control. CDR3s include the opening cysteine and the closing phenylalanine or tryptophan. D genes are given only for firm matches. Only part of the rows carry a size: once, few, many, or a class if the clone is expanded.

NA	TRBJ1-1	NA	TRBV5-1	CASSFPKIDRAEAFF	TGCGCCAGCAGCTTCCCGAAAATTGACAGAGCTGAAGCTTTCTTT
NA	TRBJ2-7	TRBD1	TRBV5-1	CASSLGQGDEQYF	TGCGCCAGCAGCTTGGGACAGGGGGACGAGCAGTACTTC
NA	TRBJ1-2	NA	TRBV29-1	CSVVAASYGYTF	TGCAGCGTTGTAGCAGCTTCCTATGGCTACACCTTC
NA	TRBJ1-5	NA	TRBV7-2	CASSLKGGQPQHF	TGTGCCAGCAGCCTAAAAGGGGGTCAGCCCCAGCATTTT
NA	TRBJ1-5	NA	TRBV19	CASSWKNQPQHF	TGTGCCAGTAGCTGGAAAAATCAGCCCCAGCATTTT
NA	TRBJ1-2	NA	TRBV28	CASKRGYGYTF	TGTGCCAGCAAACGGGGCTATGGCTACACCTTC
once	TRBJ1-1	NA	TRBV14	CASSQEGNVGVSTEAFF	TGTGCCAGCAGCCAAGAAGGAAACGTCGGGGTCAGTACTGAAGCTTTCTTT
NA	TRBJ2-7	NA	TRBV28	CASSLGGVISYEQYF	TGTGCCAGCAGTTTAGGCGGAGTTATATCCTACGAGCAGTACTTC
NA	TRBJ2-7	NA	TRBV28	CASSPFLYEQYF	TGTGCCAGCAGCCCCTTCCTATACGAGCAGTACTTC
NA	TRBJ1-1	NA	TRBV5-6	CASSLWGIIAAFF	TGTGCCAGCAGCTTGTGGGGGATAATAGCAGCTTTCTTT
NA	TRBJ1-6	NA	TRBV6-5	CASIGGIGYNSPLHF	TGTGCCAGCATCGGGGGGATCGGCTATAATTCACCCCTCCACTTT
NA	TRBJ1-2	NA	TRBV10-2	CASRRDDGYTF	TGCGCCAGCAGGAGGGACGATGGCTACACCTTC
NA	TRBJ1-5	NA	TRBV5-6	CASSFVGNQPQHF	TGTGCCAGCAGCTTTGTAGGGAATCAGCCCCAGCATTTT
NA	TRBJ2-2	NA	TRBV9	CASSGDRAGELFF	TGTGCCAGTTCGGGAGACAGGGCCGGGGAGCTGTTTTTT
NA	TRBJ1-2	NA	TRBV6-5	CASARDSRGNYGYTF	TGTGCCAGCGCTCGGGACTCAAGGGGCAACTATGGCTACACCTTC